A single sample gave rise to the 22 T cell receptor beta chains below, sequenced in a study of blood T cell repertoires in COVID-19 (dated by TCRdb to about 2020). The library relied on the immunoSEQ multiplex PCR assay. Not all clones reach the TCRdb copy of this immuneACCESS table, which keeps in-frame sequences only. Checked studies attribute under half of the gap to unresolved V genes and leave the rest unexplained. The sample table holds some 240,000 clones, of which approximately 88% were seen once. About 9.4% of the sample rests with the top ten. The sequenced sample consisted of peripheral blood. These receptors all come from a woman between 65 and 79 years old with COVID-19, enrolled during active disease.

The genes are TRBV7-2 and TRBJ2-3; D unclear. The CDR3 spans 12 residues. Germline V gene lookup returns CDR1 SGHTA and CDR2 FQGNSA. V lost 5 bases, J lost 2 bases, and 5 bases lay in between. CDR3 coding DNA: TGTGCCAGCAGCCCTTACACAGATACGCAGTATTTT. It specifies CASSPYTDTQYF.

This chain connects TRBV23-1 to TRBJ1-5; 9 nucleotides match TRBD1. TRBV23-1 is assigned to the ORF class and has an uncertain function. The J segment lost 6 bases and the V segment lost 4 bases, leaving 4 bases of the junction unmatched. The CDR3 covers 14 residues. The CDR3 sequence: CASSPGTGCQPQHF. In nucleotides, the CDR3 is TGCGCCAGCAGTCCCGGGACAGGGTGTCAGCCCCAGCATTTT.

The chain employs TRBV5-1 and TRBJ2-3, with D unresolved. Per germline, CDR1 SGHRS and CDR2 YFSETQ. The V gene lost 1 base and the J gene lost 6 bases, with 15 bases spanning the gap. The CDR3 extends over 15 amino acids. CDR3 region: CASSLQPNSGDTQYF. The CDR3 DNA reads TGCGCCAGCAGCTTGCAACCAAACAGTGGGGATACGCAGTATTTT.

This chain joins TRBV28 and TRBJ1-1; TRBD1 agrees at 7 bases. Germline loops: CDR1 MDHEN, CDR2 SYDVKM. Losses at the gene ends were 4 bases for V and 8 bases for J; bases not matched to a gene: 7. The CDR3 runs to 13 residues. The CDR3 here is CASSSTGTKEAFF. DNA for the CDR3: TGTGCCAGCAGTTCGACAGGGACAAAAGAAGCTTTCTTT.

The CDR3 reads CGTGEWTGELFF. The CDR3 DNA is TGTGGTACAGGGGAGTGGACCGGGGAGCTGTTTTTT. The chain is built from TRBV5-3 and TRBJ2-2, with 7 bases lining up with TRBD1. TRBV5-3 carries the ORF label, with uncertain function. The CDR3 is 12 residues long.

The chain is built from TRBV9 and TRBJ1-1; 7 nucleotides match TRBD1. This CDR3 contains 15 residues. The germline CDR1 and CDR2 sequences are SGDLS and YYNGEE. The J segment lost 0 bases and the V segment lost 3 bases, leaving 5 bases of the junction unmatched. The CDR3 loop reads CASSAYRGVNTEAFF. The CDR3 DNA reads as TGTGCCAGCAGCGCGTACAGGGGTGTGAACACTGAAGCTTTCTTT.

The CDR3 nucleotides are TGTGCCAGCAGTTTCCGGGACAGGCCCTATGGCTACACCTTC. Amino acids: CASSFRDRPYGYTF. V usage is TRBV6-5 and J usage is TRBJ1-2, with 8 bases matching TRBD1. Germline values: CDR1 MNHEY, CDR2 SVGAGI. Trimming took 4 bases from V and 4 from J; bases not matched to a gene: 5. There are 14 residues in the CDR3.

The chain couples TRBV30 to TRBJ1-3; no definite D call. V dropped 3 bases and J dropped 0 bases, with 6 bases sitting between them. CDR3 size: 13 residues. Per the germline V gene, CDR1 is GTSNPN and CDR2 is SVGIG (reference sequence). In nucleotides, the CDR3 is TGTGCCTGGAGGAGTAGCTCTGGAAACACCATATATTTT. Its protein product is CAWRSSSGNTIYF. The full variable domain, its missing parts supplied by reference TRBV30 and TRBJ1-3, is SQTIHQWPATLVQPVGSPLSLECTVEGTSNPNLYWYRQAAGRGLQLLFYSVGIGQISSEVPQNLSASRPQDRQFILSSKKLLLSDSGFYLCAWRSSSGNTIYFGEGSWLTVV.

Notes on this clone: At one end, the junction sequence differs from germline, possibly due to a read error. The chain couples TRBV5-1 to TRBJ2-3, with TRBD1 matching 8 bases. Germline V gene data show CDR1 as SGHRS and CDR2 as YFSETQ. The CDR3 has 15 residues. The CDR3 DNA is TGCGCCAGCAGCTTGGCGACAGGGGTCACAGATATGCAGTATTTT. It yields the protein CASSLATGVTDMQYF. The entire variable domain, with the rest obtained from reference TRBV5-1 and TRBJ2-3, is as follows: KAGVTQTPRYLIKTRGQQVTLSCSPISGHRSVSWYQQTPGQGLQFLFEYFSETQRNKGNFPGRFSGRQFSNSRSEMNVSTLELGDSALYLCASSLATGVTDMQYFGPGTRLTVL.

V usage is TRBV20-1 and J usage is TRBJ2-2, with D possibly being TRBD2 (6 bases). V dropped 6 bases and J dropped 2 bases, with 13 bases sitting between them. The germline V gene has CDR1 DFQATT and CDR2 SNEGSKA (reference sequence). CDR3 size: 14 residues. CDR3 amino acids: CSASGTPNTGELFF. The CDR3 DNA sequence: TGCAGTGCCAGTGGGACTCCAAACACCGGGGAGCTGTTTTTT.

The chain combines TRBV5-1 with TRBJ2-5, with D unresolved. Trimming removed 4 bases from V and 1 base from J, with 11 bases in between. Germline CDR1 SGHRS, CDR2 YFSETQ. The CDR3 has 14 residues. In nucleotides, the CDR3 is TGCGCCAGCAGCGCACGGGTACTCCAAGAGACCCAGTACTTC. Translated, it gives CASSARVLQETQYF.

CDR3 sequence (DNA): TGTGCCAGCAGCGTAGGACAGGGGGCCGCCGGGGAGCTGTTTTTT. The encoded protein is CASSVGQGAAGELFF. The chain recombines TRBV9 with TRBJ2-2, with TRBD1 matching over 10 bases. CDR1 SGDLS and CDR2 YYNGEE come from the germline V gene. Unmatched junction bases numbered 2, after V lost 0 bases and J lost 6 bases. This CDR3 contains 15 residues.

This sequence joins TRBV5-1 and TRBJ1-1, with unresolved D. Per germline, CDR1 SGHRS and CDR2 YFSETQ. The CDR3 contains 15 residues. V shed 0 bases and J shed 1 base, with 10 bases lying between them. The CDR3 loop is CASSLGLEGNTEAFF. Written as DNA, the CDR3 is TGCGCCAGCAGCTTGGGGCTTGAGGGGAACACTGAAGCTTTCTTT. The complete variable domain, with remaining parts taken from reference TRBV5-1 and TRBJ1-1, reads KAGVTQTPRYLIKTRGQQVTLSCSPISGHRSVSWYQQTPGQGLQFLFEYFSETQRNKGNFPGRFSGRQFSNSRSEMNVSTLELGDSALYLCASSLGLEGNTEAFFGQGTRLTVV.

The V and J genes are TRBV9 and TRBJ2-5, with D perhaps matching TRBD2 (5 bases). The CDR3 length is 15 residues. Germline V gives CDR1 SGDLS, CDR2 YYNGEE. Deletions cut 2 bases from V and 1 base from J, with 12 bases between. The CDR3 coding sequence is TGTGCCAGCAGCGTGGAGGTAGTGGGCCAAGAGACCCAGTACTTC. It codes for CASSVEVVGQETQYF.

This chain joins TRBV18 and TRBJ2-1; a weak D match, TRBD1 (5 bases). The V end was cut by 4 bases, the J end by 8 bases, with 15 bases between. This CDR3 contains 14 residues. The germline CDR1 and CDR2 sequences are KGHSH and LQKENI. CDR3: CASSQYQGWHEQFF. Written as DNA, the CDR3 is TGTGCCAGCTCACAGTATCAGGGTTGGCATGAGCAGTTCTTC.

In regard to this clone: Additional DNA sequences in this sample encode the identical CDR3. V and J are TRBV20-1 and TRBJ2-5; D is ambiguous. With 3 bases removed from V and 4 bases from J, the gap between germline ends came to 6 bases. This CDR3 comprises 11 residues. The germline CDR1 and CDR2 sequences are DFQATT and SNEGSKA (reference sequence). The DNA of the CDR3 is TGCAGTGCTAGGGGCTCAGAGACCCAGTACTTC. Residues: CSARGSETQYF.

The J gene is TRBJ2-3, the V gene TRBV10-1; D remains unclear. Trimming took off 4 bases at V and 0 bases at J, with 8 bases between the two ends. The CDR3 runs 14 residues. Germline V gene data show CDR1 as WNHNN and CDR2 as SYGVQD (reference sequence). The CDR3 region is CASSADSSTDTQYF. The CDR3, as DNA: TGCGCCAGCAGTGCAGACTCGAGCACAGATACGCAGTATTTT.

The chain carries TRBV28 and TRBJ1-6; 11 bases are shared with TRBD1. The J segment lost 7 bases and the V segment lost 5 bases, leaving 10 bases of the junction unmatched. The CDR3 runs 17 residues. CDR1 and CDR2 (germline): MDHEN, SYDVKM. The CDR3 loop is CASSPAGTGGLNSPLHF. CDR3 DNA: TGTGCCAGCAGTCCAGCCGGGACAGGGGGTCTCAATTCACCCCTCCACTTT.

The chain recombines TRBV12-3 or TRBV12-4 with TRBJ2-7; unclear D gene. V was trimmed by 2 bases and J by 5 bases, leaving 4 bases between them. The CDR3 has 11 amino acids. CDR3 bases: TGTGCCAGCAGTTTATCAGACGAGCAGTACTTC. It encodes CASSLSDEQYF.

The rearrangement links TRBV3-1 (or the pseudogene TRBV3-2) to TRBJ1-3; perhaps TRBD1 as D (5 bases). This CDR3 comprises 15 residues. Looked up from germline, CDR1 is LGHDT and CDR2 is YNNKEL (reference sequence). Between the trimmed V and J ends, which lost 5 bases and 0 bases, there was a span of 11 bases. CDR3 sequence reads: CASSSTVSSGNTIYF. In nucleotides, the CDR3 is TGTGCCAGCAGCTCGACAGTAAGCTCTGGAAACACCATATATTTT.

The rearrangement uses TRBV6-2 or TRBV6-3 and TRBJ2-7; D remains ambiguous. Germline V gene lookup returns CDR1 MNHEY and CDR2 SVGEGT. V dropped 4 bases and J dropped 4 bases, with 11 bases sitting between them. The CDR3 totals 13 residues. The CDR3 DNA follows: TGTGCCAGCAGTTCTTCAGAGACTTACGAGCAGTACTTC. Its protein product is CASSSSETYEQYF.

This chain joins TRBV28 and TRBJ2-7; no definite D call. With 7 bases removed from V and 2 bases from J, the gap between germline ends came to 9 bases. CDR3 length: 12 amino acids. From germline, CDR1 is MDHEN and CDR2 SYDVKM. CDR3 sequence reads: CASMRSTYEQYF. The CDR3 region has the DNA TGTGCCAGCATGAGGAGTACCTACGAGCAGTACTTC.